This T cell receptor beta chain derives from a study of tumor-infiltrating lymphocytes in glioblastoma multiforme. Germline CDR1 SGHAT, CDR2 FQNNGV. Trimming took 5 bases from V and 5 from J, leaving 12 bases between them. The CDR3 is 13 amino acids. General study points: Clone frequencies may be distorted by unequal TCR transcripts per cell.

Three nested ARM-PCR rounds with V-beta and C-beta primers built TCRB libraries. In TCRdb, the multiplex PCR reads were re-called with MiXCR into one record per CDR3 protein. The sample records approximately 14,000 distinct CDR3 sequences, about 67% being singletons. This clonotype was counted once. Its specificity is unknown. The genes are TRBV11-2 and TRBJ1-1; D is possibly TRBD1 (6 bases). The TCR originated in a male donor with glioblastoma. The sample taken for sequencing was brain tumor tissue. CDR3 loop: CASSPDRMTEAFF. The CDR3 nucleotides are TGTGCCAGCAGCCCGGACAGAATGACTGAAGCTTTCTTT.